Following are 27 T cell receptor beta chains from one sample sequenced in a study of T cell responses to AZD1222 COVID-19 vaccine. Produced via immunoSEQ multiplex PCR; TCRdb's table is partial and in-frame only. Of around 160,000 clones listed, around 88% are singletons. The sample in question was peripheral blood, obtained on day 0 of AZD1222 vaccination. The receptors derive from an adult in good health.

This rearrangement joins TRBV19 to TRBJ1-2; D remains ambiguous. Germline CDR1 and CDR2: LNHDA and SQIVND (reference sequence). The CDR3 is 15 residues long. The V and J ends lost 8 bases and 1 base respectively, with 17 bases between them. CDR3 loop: CASWRVNNLNYGYTF. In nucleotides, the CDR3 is TGTGCCAGTTGGCGGGTCAACAACCTTAACTATGGCTACACCTTC. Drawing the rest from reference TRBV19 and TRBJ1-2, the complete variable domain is DGGITQSPKYLFRKEGQNVTLSCEQNLNHDAMYWYRQDPGQGLRLIYYSQIVNDFQKGDIAEGYSVSREKKESFPLTVTSAQKNPTAFYLCASWRVNNLNYGYTFGSGTRLTVV.

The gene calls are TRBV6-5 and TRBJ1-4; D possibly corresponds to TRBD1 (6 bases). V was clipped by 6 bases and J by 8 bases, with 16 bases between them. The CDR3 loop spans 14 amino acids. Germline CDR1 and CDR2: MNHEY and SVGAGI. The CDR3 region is CASSRTGKWEKLFF. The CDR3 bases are TGTGCCAGCAGCAGAACAGGGAAATGGGAAAAACTGTTTTTT.

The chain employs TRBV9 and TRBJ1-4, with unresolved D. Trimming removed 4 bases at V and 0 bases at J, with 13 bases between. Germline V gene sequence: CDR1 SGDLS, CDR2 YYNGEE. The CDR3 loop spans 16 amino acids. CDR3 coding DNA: TGTGCCAGCAGCTTTGGCGAGTTTTCAACTAATGAAAAACTGTTTTTT. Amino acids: CASSFGEFSTNEKLFF.

The CDR3 nucleotides read TGCAGCGTTGACGGGACCTCCTCTGGAAACACCATATATTTT. It encodes CSVDGTSSGNTIYF. The chain carries TRBV29-1 and TRBJ1-3; perhaps TRBD1 as D (5 bases). Looked up from germline, CDR1 is SQVTM and CDR2 is ANQGSEA. V was trimmed by 3 bases and J by 0 bases, leaving 9 bases between them. The CDR3 consists of 14 residues.

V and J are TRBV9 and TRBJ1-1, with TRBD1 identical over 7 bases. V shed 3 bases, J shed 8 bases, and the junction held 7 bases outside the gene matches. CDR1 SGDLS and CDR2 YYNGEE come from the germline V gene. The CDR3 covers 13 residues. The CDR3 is CASSAYVQGEAFF. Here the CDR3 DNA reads TGTGCCAGCAGCGCATATGTACAGGGGGAAGCTTTCTTT. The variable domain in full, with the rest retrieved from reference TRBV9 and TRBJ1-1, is DSGVTQTPKHLITATGQRVTLRCSPRSGDLSVYWYQQSLDQGLQFLIQYYNGEERAKGNILERFSAQQFPDLHSELNLSSLELGDSALYFCASSAYVQGEAFFGQGTRLTVV.

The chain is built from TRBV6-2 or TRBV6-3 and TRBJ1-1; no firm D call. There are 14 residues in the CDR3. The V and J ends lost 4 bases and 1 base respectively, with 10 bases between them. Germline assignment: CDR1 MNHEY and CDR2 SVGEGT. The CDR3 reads CASSLFSSNTEAFF. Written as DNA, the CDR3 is TGTGCCAGCAGTTTATTCAGCTCGAACACTGAAGCTTTCTTT.

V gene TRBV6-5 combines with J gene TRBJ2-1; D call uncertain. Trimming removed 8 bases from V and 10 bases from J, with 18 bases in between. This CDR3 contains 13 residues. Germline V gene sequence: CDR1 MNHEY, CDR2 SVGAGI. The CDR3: CASSRGLSLEQFF. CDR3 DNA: TGTGCCAGCTCGCGAGGCCTATCTTTAGAGCAGTTCTTC.

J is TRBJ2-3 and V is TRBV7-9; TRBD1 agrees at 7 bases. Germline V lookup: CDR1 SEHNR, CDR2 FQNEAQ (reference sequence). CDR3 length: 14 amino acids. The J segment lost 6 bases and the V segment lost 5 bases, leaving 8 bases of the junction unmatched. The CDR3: CASSQGTAGDTQYF. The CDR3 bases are TGTGCCAGCAGCCAAGGGACAGCCGGGGATACGCAGTATTTT.

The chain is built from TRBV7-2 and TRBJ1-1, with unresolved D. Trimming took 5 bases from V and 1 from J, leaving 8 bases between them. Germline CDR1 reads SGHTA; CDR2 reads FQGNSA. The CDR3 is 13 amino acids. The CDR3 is CASSRGRNTEAFF. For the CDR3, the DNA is TGTGCCAGCAGCCGGGGAAGGAACACTGAAGCTTTCTTT.

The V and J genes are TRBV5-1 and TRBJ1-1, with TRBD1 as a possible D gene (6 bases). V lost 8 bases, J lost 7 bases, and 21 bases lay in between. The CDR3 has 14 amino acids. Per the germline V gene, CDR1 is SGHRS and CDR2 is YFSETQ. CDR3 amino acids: CASFTPGGAGEAFF. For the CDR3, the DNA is TGCGCCAGTTTCACCCCCGGGGGGGCTGGTGAAGCTTTCTTT.

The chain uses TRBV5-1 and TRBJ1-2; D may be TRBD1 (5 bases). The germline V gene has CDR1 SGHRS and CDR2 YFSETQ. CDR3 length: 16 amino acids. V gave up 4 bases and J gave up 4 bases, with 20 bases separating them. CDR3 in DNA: TGCGCCAGCAGCACCTCCGGGACGGGTACGTCCTATGGCTACACCTTC. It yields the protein CASSTSGTGTSYGYTF.

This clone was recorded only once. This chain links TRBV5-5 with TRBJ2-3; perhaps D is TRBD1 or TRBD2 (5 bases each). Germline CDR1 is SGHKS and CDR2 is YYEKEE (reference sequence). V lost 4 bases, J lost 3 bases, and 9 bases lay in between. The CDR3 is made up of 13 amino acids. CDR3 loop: CASSMRGTDTQYF. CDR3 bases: TGTGCCAGCAGCATGAGGGGTACAGATACGCAGTATTTT.

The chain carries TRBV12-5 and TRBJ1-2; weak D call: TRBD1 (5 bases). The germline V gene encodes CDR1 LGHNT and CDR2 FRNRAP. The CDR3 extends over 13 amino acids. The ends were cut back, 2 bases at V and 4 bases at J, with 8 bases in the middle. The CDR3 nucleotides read TGTGCTAGTGGTTTGCAGGGAGGCTATGGCTACACCTTC. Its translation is CASGLQGGYGYTF.

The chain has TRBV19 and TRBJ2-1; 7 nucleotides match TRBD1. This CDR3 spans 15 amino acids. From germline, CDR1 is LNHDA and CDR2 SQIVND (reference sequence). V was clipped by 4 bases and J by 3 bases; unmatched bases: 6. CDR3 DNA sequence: TGTGCCAGTAGTAGGGGACAGACCAACTACAATGAGCAGTTCTTC. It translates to CASSRGQTNYNEQFF.

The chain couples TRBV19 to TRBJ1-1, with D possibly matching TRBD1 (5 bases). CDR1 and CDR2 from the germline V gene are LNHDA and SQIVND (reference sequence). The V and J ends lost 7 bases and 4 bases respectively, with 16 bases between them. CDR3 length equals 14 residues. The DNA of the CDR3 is TGTGCCAGTATCGGGGACGTCGGGGGCACTGAAGCTTTCTTT. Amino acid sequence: CASIGDVGGTEAFF.

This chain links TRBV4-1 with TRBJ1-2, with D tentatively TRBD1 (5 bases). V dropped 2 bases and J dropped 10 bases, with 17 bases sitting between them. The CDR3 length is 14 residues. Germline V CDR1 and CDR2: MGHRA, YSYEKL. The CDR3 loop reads CASSQSQGSASYTF. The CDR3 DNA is TGCGCCAGCAGCCAATCTCAGGGATCGGCGTCCTACACCTTC.

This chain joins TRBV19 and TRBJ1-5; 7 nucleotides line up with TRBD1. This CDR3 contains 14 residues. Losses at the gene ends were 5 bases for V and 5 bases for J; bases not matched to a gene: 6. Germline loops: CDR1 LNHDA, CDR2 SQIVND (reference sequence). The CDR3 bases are TGTGCCAGTAGTTATGGACAGGCATATCAGCCCCAGCATTTT. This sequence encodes CASSYGQAYQPQHF.

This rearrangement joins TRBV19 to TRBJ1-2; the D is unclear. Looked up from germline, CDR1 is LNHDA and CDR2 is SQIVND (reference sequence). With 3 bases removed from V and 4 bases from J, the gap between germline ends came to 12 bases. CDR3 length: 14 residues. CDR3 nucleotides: TGTGCCAGTAGTATCCCTGATGGTGGCTATGGCTACACCTTC. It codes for CASSIPDGGYGYTF.

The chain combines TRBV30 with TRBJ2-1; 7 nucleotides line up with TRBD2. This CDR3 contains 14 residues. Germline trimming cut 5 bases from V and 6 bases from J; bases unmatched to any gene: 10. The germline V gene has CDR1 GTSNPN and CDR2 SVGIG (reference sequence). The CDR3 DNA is TGTGCCTGGCGGCAGGGAGGGACCGTCAATGAGCAGTTCTTC. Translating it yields CAWRQGGTVNEQFF.

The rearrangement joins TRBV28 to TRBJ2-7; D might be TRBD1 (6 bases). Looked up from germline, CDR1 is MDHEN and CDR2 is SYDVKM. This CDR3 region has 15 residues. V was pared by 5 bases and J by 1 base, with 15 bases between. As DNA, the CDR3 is TGTGCCAGCAGTCTCTCTAAGACAGGATCCTACGAGCAGTACTTC. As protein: CASSLSKTGSYEQYF.

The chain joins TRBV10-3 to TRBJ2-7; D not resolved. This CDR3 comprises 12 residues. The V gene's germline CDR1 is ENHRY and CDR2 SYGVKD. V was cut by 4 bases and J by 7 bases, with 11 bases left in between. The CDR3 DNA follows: TGTGCCATCAGTGCTGCGGAGAAAGAGCAGTACTTC. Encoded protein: CAISAAEKEQYF.

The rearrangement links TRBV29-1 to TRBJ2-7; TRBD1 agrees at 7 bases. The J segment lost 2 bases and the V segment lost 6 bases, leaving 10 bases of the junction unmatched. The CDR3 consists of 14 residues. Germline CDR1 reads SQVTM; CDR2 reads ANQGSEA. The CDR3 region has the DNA TGCAGCGTCGTTCGACAGGGCCCGACCTACGAGCAGTACTTC. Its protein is CSVVRQGPTYEQYF.

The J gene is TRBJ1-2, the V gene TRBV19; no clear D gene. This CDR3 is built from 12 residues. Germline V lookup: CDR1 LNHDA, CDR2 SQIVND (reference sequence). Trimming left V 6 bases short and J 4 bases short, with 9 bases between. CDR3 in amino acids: CASRDGSYGYTF. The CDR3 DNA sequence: TGTGCCAGTAGGGACGGATCCTATGGCTACACCTTC.

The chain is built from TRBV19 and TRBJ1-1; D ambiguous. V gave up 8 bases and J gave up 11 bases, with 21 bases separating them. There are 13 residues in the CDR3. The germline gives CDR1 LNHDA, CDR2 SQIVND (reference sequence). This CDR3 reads CASSQEGPIMAFF. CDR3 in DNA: TGTGCCAGTTCCCAAGAAGGACCCATAATGGCTTTCTTT.

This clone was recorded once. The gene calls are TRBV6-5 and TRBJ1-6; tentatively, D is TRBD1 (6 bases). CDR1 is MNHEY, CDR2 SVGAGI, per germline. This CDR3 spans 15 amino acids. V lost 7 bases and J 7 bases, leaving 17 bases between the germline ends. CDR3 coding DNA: TGTGCCAGCAAGGGCGGGGGGCGAAAGAATTCACCCCTCCACTTT. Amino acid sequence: CASKGGGRKNSPLHF.

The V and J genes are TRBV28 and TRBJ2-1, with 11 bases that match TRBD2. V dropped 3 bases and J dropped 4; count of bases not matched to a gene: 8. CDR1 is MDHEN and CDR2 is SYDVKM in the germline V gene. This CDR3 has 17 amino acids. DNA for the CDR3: TGTGCCAGCAGTTTCCCCCTAGCGGGGGGAGTTTACAATGAGCAGTTCTTC. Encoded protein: CASSFPLAGGVYNEQFF.

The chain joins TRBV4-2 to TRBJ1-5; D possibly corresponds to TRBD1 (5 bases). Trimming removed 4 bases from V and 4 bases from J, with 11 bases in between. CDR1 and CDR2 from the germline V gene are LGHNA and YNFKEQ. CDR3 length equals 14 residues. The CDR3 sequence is CASSPNSGNQPQHF. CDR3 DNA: TGTGCCAGCAGCCCAAACTCAGGGAATCAGCCCCAGCATTTT.